This T cell receptor beta chain was documented in a study of neurological immune-mediated disorders. cDNA was made by 5'RACE with 10-nucleotide random UMIs. A single run covered 15-18 subjects with over 170 million TCR-beta sequences. TCRdb reprocessed the 5' RACE reads with MiXCR, giving one entry per CDR3 protein. The top ten clones hold roughly 6% of a sample with 55,000 to 70,000 distinct CDR3 sequences, roughly 5% of them seen once. Broader study findings: One related-CDR3 cluster, identified by phylogenetic grouping, held the repertoires of 18 of 34 multiple sclerosis patients and was a possible signature.

Germline CDR1 DFQATT, CDR2 SNEGSKA (reference sequence). The germline V and J ends were trimmed by 3 bases and 1 base, with 13 bases remaining between them. The CDR3 has 14 amino acids. Regarding this clonotype: Its specificity is not known.

Stored at -80 C, 2 million PBMCs were the source of the unsorted libraries. V gene TRBV20-1 combines with J gene TRBJ2-7; D may match TRBD1 or TRBD2 (5 bases each). The receptor's source is a human donor with multiple sclerosis. The donor label of this sample is uncertain. Input material: PBMCs. CDR3 in amino acids: CSASYGWGSYEQYF. CDR3 DNA sequence: TGCAGTGCTAGTTATGGGTGGGGGTCCTACGAGCAGTACTTC.